This is a list of T cell receptor beta chains from one sample in a study of shared clonotypes between healthy human individuals. Profiling relied on immunoSEQ multiplex PCR, and the TCRdb table lists in-frame clones only, not all of them. Among some 500,000 clones listed, about 96% were seen once. Input material: naive CD4+ T cells sorted from blood. The receptors here all came from a woman aged 30 to 39 in good health. Each CDR3 is given with its conserved first and last residue. D genes are given only for firm matches. Expanded clones get a size class; other rows say once, few or many, or leave the size out.

clone size	V gene	J gene	D gene	CDR3 DNA	CDR3 protein
once	TRBV5-1	TRBJ2-3	TRBD1	TGCGCCAGCAGGACAGGGCCGGGGGATACGCAGTATTTT	CASRTGPGDTQYF
once	TRBV19	TRBJ2-7	TRBD2	TGTGCCAGTAGTATACGGACTAGCGGGGAATACGACTCCTACGAGCAGTACTTC	CASSIRTSGEYDSYEQYF
NA	TRBV6-5	TRBJ1-1	NA	TGTGCCAGGGCGGAAGCGGACACTGAAGCTTTCTTT	CARAEADTEAFF
NA	TRBV6-6	TRBJ1-2	NA	TGTGCCAGCAGAATAACAGGGAACTATGGCTACACCTTC	CASRITGNYGYTF
NA	TRBV25-1	TRBJ2-7	TRBD2	TGTGCCAGCAGTGTTGTAGGGACTACCGAGCAGTACTTC	CASSVVGTTEQYF
once	TRBV7-9	TRBJ2-7	TRBD1	TGTGCCAGCAGCTGGGACAGGGGCGGCGAGCAGTACTTC	CASSWDRGGEQYF
NA	TRBV5-4	TRBJ2-4	TRBD2	TGTGCCAGCAGCTCCCTAGCGGGATGGGCCAAAAACATTCAGTACTTC	CASSSLAGWAKNIQYF
NA	TRBV10-3	TRBJ2-7	TRBD1	TGTGCCATCAGTCCCTCGTCCGGGACAGGGACCTACGAGCAGTACTTC	CAISPSSGTGTYEQYF
NA	TRBV7-8	TRBJ2-7	TRBD1	TGTGCCAGCAGCTCTCCGACAGGGGAGCAGTACTTC	CASSSPTGEQYF
NA	TRBV2	TRBJ2-2	NA	TGTGCCAGCAGTAAAGGGGGAACCGGGGAGCTGTTTTTT	CASSKGGTGELFF
NA	TRBV5-4	TRBJ2-7	TRBD1	TGTGCCAGCAGCTGGGGACAGAGCCTTTACGAGCAGTACTTC	CASSWGQSLYEQYF
NA	TRBV19	TRBJ1-5	TRBD1	TGTGCCAGTATAGCCGGGACAGATAGCAATCAGCCCCAGCATTTT	CASIAGTDSNQPQHF
once	TRBV5-1	TRBJ1-1	NA	TGCGCCAGCAGCGGCGTAGGGAAGGGGACTGAAGCTTTCTTT	CASSGVGKGTEAFF
NA	TRBV5-4	TRBJ2-7	NA	TGTGCCAGCAGCTTGTCGGTATTCGGGATGCCCTACGAGCAGTACTTC	CASSLSVFGMPYEQYF
NA	TRBV4-2	TRBJ2-1	TRBD1	TGTGCCAGCAGCCAAGTGCAGGGGGCGGACAATGAGCAGTTCTTC	CASSQVQGADNEQFF
NA	TRBV7-8	TRBJ2-7	NA	TGTGCCAGCAGCTTCTGGGACGCCGAGCAGTACTTC	CASSFWDAEQYF
NA	TRBV6-5	TRBJ2-7	TRBD1	TGTGCCAGCAGTTCCGGGACAGGGGAGCAGTACTTC	CASSSGTGEQYF
NA	TRBV7-2	TRBJ2-7	NA	TGTGCCAGCAGCTTATTAAGCAGCAGTCAATACGAGCAGTACTTC	CASSLLSSSQYEQYF
NA	TRBV28	TRBJ2-7	TRBD2	TGTGCCAGCAGCCCCCCTTCTAGCGGAGGCGAGCAGTACTTC	CASSPPSSGGEQYF
NA	TRBV4-1	TRBJ1-2	NA	TGCGCCAGCAGCCACACGCAGGGGTTGAACAAGGGCTACACCTTC	CASSHTQGLNKGYTF
NA	TRBV2	TRBJ2-3	TRBD2	TGTGCCAGCGGGCGGGAGGGTACAGATACGCAGTATTTT	CASGREGTDTQYF
NA	TRBV9	TRBJ2-2	NA	TGTGCCAGCAGACCAGGACTGGTTCACACCGGGGAGCTGTTTTTT	CASRPGLVHTGELFF
NA	TRBV11-2	TRBJ2-7	TRBD2	TGTGCCAGCAGCTCGGGACTAGCGGGAGTCGCCGAGCAGTACTTC	CASSSGLAGVAEQYF
NA	TRBV7-8	TRBJ2-1	TRBD2	TGTGCCAGCAGCCTGAGGACTAGCGGGAAATTTTACAATGAGCAGTTCTTC	CASSLRTSGKFYNEQFF
once	TRBV18	TRBJ2-7	NA	TGTGCCAGCTCACCAGAACTAGCTTACTACGAGCAGTACTTC	CASSPELAYYEQYF
NA	TRBV5-1	TRBJ1-6	NA	TGCGCCAGCAGCTTGGAGGGGAAGCCCCTCCACTTT	CASSLEGKPLHF
NA	TRBV5-6	TRBJ1-1	NA	TGTGCCAGCAGCTTAACAGAGGGCACTGAAGCTTTCTTT	CASSLTEGTEAFF
NA	TRBV11-3	TRBJ2-7	NA	TGTGCCAGCAGCCGCGGACCCTCCTACGAGCAGTACTTC	CASSRGPSYEQYF
NA	TRBV6-6	TRBJ1-5	NA	TGTGCCAGCAGTTACTCTCCGAGGGAGAATCAGCCCCAGCATTTT	CASSYSPRENQPQHF
NA	TRBV6-1	TRBJ2-7	NA	TGTGCCAGCAGTGAATTCCCCCCCGAGCAGTACTTC	CASSEFPPEQYF
few	TRBV7-2	TRBJ1-2	TRBD1	TGTGCCAGCAGCTCAAGCCGACAGGGCGTGGGCTACACCTTC	CASSSSRQGVGYTF
NA	TRBV19	TRBJ2-5	NA	TGTGCCAGTAGTATCTCCAGCCTTCGAGAGACCCAGTACTTC	CASSISSLRETQYF
NA	TRBV14	TRBJ2-7	NA	TGTGCCAGCAGCCAAGATTATGCGGCAGGGAGAGACTCCGAGCAGTACTTC	CASSQDYAAGRDSEQYF
NA	TRBV11-2	TRBJ1-4	NA	TGTGCCAGCAGTAACGAGGGGGGGGTTAATGAAAAACTGTTTTTT	CASSNEGGVNEKLFF